These 14 T cell receptor beta chains were sequenced from one sample in a study of regulatory T cells in long-lasting Graves disease. Noted time point: persistent/refractory GD, antithyroid drugs over 5 years with positive TRAb. Isolated PBMC RNA provided the starting material for the TCR library. For TCR beta, libraries came from iRepertoire HTBI primers and Arm-PCR of CDR3 regions. TCRdb ran MiXCR on the multiplex PCR reads and lists one entry per CDR3 protein. The sample has around 430,000 distinct CDR3 sequences; 20% to 25% are singletons. This specimen was peripheral blood mononuclear cells (PBMCs), taken when the disease was refractory, from a patient treated with antithyroid drugs. Receptors originate from a female donor with Graves disease.

This clonotype turned up a few times. CDR3 DNA sequence: TGTGCCACCAGTGAACTTGATGCTCCAGATACGCAGTATTTT. Residues: CATSELDAPDTQYF. The chain is built from TRBV24-1 and TRBJ2-3; D unresolved. V lost 4 bases and J 4 bases, leaving 11 bases between the germline ends. Germline CDR1 and CDR2: KGHDR and SFDVKD. CDR3 size: 14 residues.

This clonotype was counted between two and nine times. The chain employs TRBV5-1 and TRBJ1-3, with D unresolved. The CDR3 contains 15 residues. Per germline, CDR1 SGHRS and CDR2 YFSETQ. The V and J ends lost 1 base and 2 bases respectively, with 10 bases between them. The CDR3 region has the DNA TGCGCCAGCAGCTTGAACCCTTCTACTGGAAACACCATATATTTT. Its translation: CASSLNPSTGNTIYF. The whole variable domain, remainder taken from reference TRBV5-1 and TRBJ1-3, is KAGVTQTPRYLIKTRGQQVTLSCSPISGHRSVSWYQQTPGQGLQFLFEYFSETQRNKGNFPGRFSGRQFSNSRSEMNVSTLELGDSALYLCASSLNPSTGNTIYFGEGSWLTVV.

The chain couples TRBV20-1 to TRBJ1-6; the D is unclear. Trimming removed 5 bases from V and 10 bases from J, with 18 bases in between. Per the germline V gene, CDR1 is DFQATT and CDR2 is SNEGSKA (reference sequence). The CDR3 spans 14 residues. The CDR3 DNA reads as TGCAGTGCTTGGACCGTCCTTGGCACGTCACCCCTCCACTTT. Protein: CSAWTVLGTSPLHF.

The rearrangement uses TRBV5-6 and TRBJ1-5; no clear D. This CDR3 contains 13 residues. V was shortened by 4 bases and J by 11 bases, with 16 bases between the two germline ends. Germline V gene sequence: CDR1 SGHDT, CDR2 YYEEEE. The CDR3: CASSVNRRSAQHF. CDR3 sequence (DNA): TGTGCCAGCAGCGTCAACCGGAGGTCAGCCCAGCATTTT.

This chain's CDR3 is CASSRTPGGANVLTF. The CDR3 region has the DNA TGTGCCAGCAGCCGCACCCCCGGGGGGGCCAACGTCCTGACTTTC. The chain joins TRBV6-1 to TRBJ2-6; D call uncertain. Between the trimmed V and J ends, which lost 6 bases and 4 bases, there was a span of 13 bases. This CDR3 has 15 residues. Germline V lookup: CDR1 MNHNS, CDR2 SASEGT.

At least ten counts were recorded for this clonotype. The chain joins TRBV5-1 to TRBJ1-2; 10 bases are a match to TRBD1. V gave up 4 bases and J gave up 4 bases; unmatched junction bases: 7. Germline CDR1 is SGHRS and CDR2 is YFSETQ. CDR3 size: 15 residues. The CDR3 here is CASSQGQGGPYGYTF. Written as DNA, the CDR3 is TGCGCCAGCAGCCAAGGACAGGGGGGCCCCTATGGCTACACCTTC.

Many counts were recorded for this clonotype. Written as DNA, the CDR3 is TGTGCCAGCAGTTTAATCGGGGGAAAACTGTTTTTT. It encodes CASSLIGGKLFF. This sequence joins TRBV28 and TRBJ1-4; tentative D call: TRBD1 (5 bases). CDR3 length equals 12 residues. The germline V and J ends were trimmed by 2 bases and 10 bases, with 8 bases remaining between them. Germline values: CDR1 MDHEN, CDR2 SYDVKM.

This clonotype was found a few times. This chain connects TRBV20-1 to TRBJ2-2; TRBD2 is a possible D gene (5 bases). The CDR3 totals 12 residues. Germline assignment: CDR1 DFQATT and CDR2 SNEGSKA (reference sequence). CDR3 sequence (DNA): TGCCCCCACGATGTCGGGGTCGGGGAGCTGTTTTTT. This encodes CPHDVGVGELFF.

This clonotype has ten or more counts. The V call is TRBV28, the J call TRBJ2-1, with 10 bases aligning to TRBD2. The junction had 6 bases not matched to a gene; V was cut back by 2 bases and J by 8 bases. The germline V gene has CDR1 MDHEN and CDR2 SYDVKM. The CDR3 is made up of 15 amino acids. The CDR3 loop reads CASSLGVAGGYEQFF. CDR3 coding DNA: TGTGCCAGCAGTTTAGGGGTAGCGGGAGGCTATGAGCAGTTCTTC.

Many counts were recorded for this clonotype. V is TRBV7-2 and J is TRBJ1-1, with TRBD1 matching over 7 bases. The CDR3 loop spans 16 amino acids. Germline CDR1 and CDR2: SGHTA and FQGNSA. With V trimmed by 0 bases and J by 0 bases, 4 bases remained unmatched. The CDR3: CASSLAPGQMNTEAFF. CDR3 in DNA: TGTGCCAGCAGCTTAGCCCCGGGACAGATGAACACTGAAGCTTTCTTT.

This chain uses TRBV30 with TRBJ2-4, with 9 bases aligning to TRBD1. The CDR3 length is 15 residues. Per the germline V gene, CDR1 is GTSNPN and CDR2 is SVGIG (reference sequence). V was pared by 1 base and J by 9 bases, with 10 bases of the junction left unmatched. DNA for the CDR3: TGTGCCTGGAGTGCAACTTCGGACAGGGGAGGCATTCAGTACTTC. This sequence encodes CAWSATSDRGGIQYF.

The V gene is TRBV5-1, the J gene TRBJ2-1; 12 bases agree with TRBD2. Germline CDR1 and CDR2: SGHRS and YFSETQ. This CDR3 region has 16 residues. Trimming at V came to 3 bases and at J to 7 bases, leaving 8 bases not matched to a gene. The CDR3 DNA reads as TGCGCCAGCAGCTCTTCGACTAGCGGGAGAGGAAATGAGCAGTTCTTC. This sequence encodes CASSSSTSGRGNEQFF.

The gene calls are TRBV6-2 or TRBV6-3 and TRBJ1-5; TRBD1 agrees at 11 bases. V was clipped by 2 bases and J by 7 bases; unmatched bases: 7. Germline CDR1 reads MNHEY; CDR2 reads SVGEGT. The CDR3 totals 16 residues. The CDR3 loop is CASSYPGQGARQPQHF. The CDR3, as DNA: TGTGCCAGCAGTTACCCCGGACAGGGGGCGCGGCAGCCCCAGCATTTT.

V and J are TRBV30 and TRBJ2-5, with 8 bases identical to TRBD1. This CDR3 is built from 16 residues. Germline CDR1 and CDR2: GTSNPN and SVGIG (reference sequence). The ends lost 1 base at V and 0 bases at J; junction bases unmatched: 7. CDR3 nucleotides: TGTGCCTGGAGTGGAGACAGGGGAAAGTACCAAGAGACCCAGTACTTC. Its protein is CAWSGDRGKYQETQYF.